These T cell receptor beta chains were read from a single sample in a study of T cells in Graves' hyperthyroidism and ophthalmopathy. TCRdb analysed the multiplex PCR reads with MiXCR anew, one entry per CDR3 protein. The sample has 310,000 or so distinct CDR3 sequences; more than 15% are singletons. The sample consisted of blood. All receptors derive from an older woman with Graves' ophthalmopathy. Each CDR3 is given with its conserved first and last residue. The size of a clone is reported for some rows only, either as once, few or many, or as a class for expanded clones.

many | TRBJ1-1 | TRBV6-1 | CASSNGQSRGTEAFF
- | TRBJ2-3 | TRBV6-1 | CASSPMGDTQYF
many | TRBJ1-5 | TRBV20-1 | CSAGRGGGQPQHF
- | TRBJ1-2 | TRBV30 | CASPTGGRYGYTF
- | TRBJ1-6 | TRBV12-3/TRBV12-4 | CASSLNRDLNSPLHF
- | TRBJ1-1 | TRBV7-2 | CASSLEPTGLSEAFF
few | TRBJ1-2 | TRBV5-4 | CASSLPFPNYGYTF
- | TRBJ1-1 | TRBV5-1 | CASSSPVRSTEAFF
- | TRBJ1-2 | TRBV6-5 | CASSYHPKTDYGYTF
many | TRBJ2-1 | TRBV5-1 | CASSERPGDEQFF
few | TRBJ1-2 | TRBV7-2 | CASSYRDRSNYGYTF
many | TRBJ1-1 | TRBV28 | CASRLAGRHTEAFF
many | TRBJ2-5 | TRBV7-2 | CASRRGGQPEETQYF
few | TRBJ2-6 | TRBV5-6 | CASSLEDSFSGANVLTF
- | TRBJ1-3 | TRBV12-3/TRBV12-4 | CASSDTIGRSGNTIYF
- | TRBJ2-2 | TRBV24-1 | CATQRTDPPGELFF
many | TRBJ1-1 | TRBV7-2 | CASSQGRAGEAFF
- | TRBJ2-1 | TRBV9 | CASSVAPGGYNEQFF
- | TRBJ2-5 | TRBV13 | CASSPRARQETQYF
many | TRBJ2-7 | TRBV29-1 | CSVALSGSIGLEQYF
many | TRBJ2-7 | TRBV2 | CASSEALSGRVEQYF
many | TRBJ1-5 | TRBV2 | CASSEALSPQHF
many | TRBJ1-1 | TRBV28 | CASNVWDAYSTEAFF
many | TRBJ2-1 | TRBV11-3 | CASSMGGSYNEQFF
- | TRBJ2-7 | TRBV9 | CASSDGTGDYEQYF
few | TRBJ2-1 | TRBV20-1 | CSAASGNSQVEQFF
few | TRBJ1-5 | TRBV19 | CASNPGRRNQPQHF
many | TRBJ1-1 | TRBV7-2 | CASKRTANTEAFF
many | TRBJ2-2 | TRBV5-1 | CASSLAPGANTGELFF
many | TRBJ2-7 | TRBV27 | CASRGGHGSYEQYF
few | TRBJ2-7 | TRBV6-2/TRBV6-3 | CASSNSRGRWEQYF
- | TRBJ2-5 | TRBV20-1 | CSARGEGVETQYF
few | TRBJ1-5 | TRBV6-1 | CASSELRQPQHF
many | TRBJ1-2 | TRBV5-1 | CASSSGGTNYGYTF
- | TRBJ1-5 | TRBV7-9 | CASSTQLAPQHF
few | TRBJ1-2 | TRBV5-8 | CASSLSGYTF
many | TRBJ2-7 | TRBV11-2 | CASSSRSGRQGKSEQYF
many | TRBJ1-5 | TRBV20-1 | CSARATGAINQPQHF
few | TRBJ2-5 | TRBV4-2 | CASSQDGLIQETQYF
- | TRBJ2-1 | TRBV19 | CASTTGTSGSHEQFF
many | TRBJ2-7 | TRBV13 | CASSAPTGTIGEQYF